This T cell receptor beta chain derives from a study of blood T cell repertoires in COVID-19. Study-level information: The origin of the acute and convalescent COVID-19 samples was the United States, Italy and Spain. T cells, B-cell-depleted T cells, or PBMCs supplied cDNA or gDNA.

In the original analysis: Amplification of reference gene primers provided the estimated nucleated cell counts. TCRdb's copy holds only in-frame clones and misses some; the assay was immunoSEQ multiplex PCR. That table furnishes V, J and clone size, whereas the DNA furnished D and trimming. The table has 150,000 to 200,000 clones, roughly 88% seen once. The material sequenced was peripheral blood. The sequence was obtained from a man aged 18 to 30 with acute or convalescent COVID-19.

The CDR3 region has the DNA TGTGCCAGCAGTTTGGTCGCGGACAGGACACGCTCCTACGAGCAGTACTTC. As protein: CASSLVADRTRSYEQYF. The chain couples TRBV27 to TRBJ2-7, with 7 bases fitting TRBD1. The germline gives CDR1 MNHEY, CDR2 SMNVEV (reference sequence). The CDR3 covers 17 residues. Trimming removed 3 bases from V and 0 bases from J; junction bases left unmatched: 11.